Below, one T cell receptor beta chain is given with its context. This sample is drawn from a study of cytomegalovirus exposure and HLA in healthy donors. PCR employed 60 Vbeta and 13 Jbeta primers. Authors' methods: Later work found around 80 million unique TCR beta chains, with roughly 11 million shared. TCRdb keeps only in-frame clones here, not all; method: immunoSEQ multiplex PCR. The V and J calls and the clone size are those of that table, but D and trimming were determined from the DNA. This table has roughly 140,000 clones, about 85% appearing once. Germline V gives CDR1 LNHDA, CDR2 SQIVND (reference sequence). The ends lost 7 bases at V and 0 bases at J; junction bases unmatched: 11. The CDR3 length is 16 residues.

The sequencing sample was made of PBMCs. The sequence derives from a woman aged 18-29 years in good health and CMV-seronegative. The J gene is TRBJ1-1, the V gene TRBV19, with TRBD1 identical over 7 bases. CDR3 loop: CASKSRDSSMNTEAFF. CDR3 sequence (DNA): TGTGCCAGTAAGTCCCGGGACAGCAGCATGAACACTGAAGCTTTCTTT.